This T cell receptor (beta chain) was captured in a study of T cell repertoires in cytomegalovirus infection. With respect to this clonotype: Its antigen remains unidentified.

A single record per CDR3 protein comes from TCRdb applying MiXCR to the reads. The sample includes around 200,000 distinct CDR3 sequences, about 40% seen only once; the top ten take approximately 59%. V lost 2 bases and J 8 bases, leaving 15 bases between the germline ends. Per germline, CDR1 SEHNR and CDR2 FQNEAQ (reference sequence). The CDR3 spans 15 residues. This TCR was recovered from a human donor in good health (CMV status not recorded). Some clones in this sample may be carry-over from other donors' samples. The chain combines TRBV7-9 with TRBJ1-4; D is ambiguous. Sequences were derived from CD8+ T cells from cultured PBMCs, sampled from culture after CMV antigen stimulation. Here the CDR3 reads CASSLHNRGREKLFF. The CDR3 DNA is TGTGCCAGCAGCTTACACAACCGGGGAAGAGAAAAACTGTTTTTT.